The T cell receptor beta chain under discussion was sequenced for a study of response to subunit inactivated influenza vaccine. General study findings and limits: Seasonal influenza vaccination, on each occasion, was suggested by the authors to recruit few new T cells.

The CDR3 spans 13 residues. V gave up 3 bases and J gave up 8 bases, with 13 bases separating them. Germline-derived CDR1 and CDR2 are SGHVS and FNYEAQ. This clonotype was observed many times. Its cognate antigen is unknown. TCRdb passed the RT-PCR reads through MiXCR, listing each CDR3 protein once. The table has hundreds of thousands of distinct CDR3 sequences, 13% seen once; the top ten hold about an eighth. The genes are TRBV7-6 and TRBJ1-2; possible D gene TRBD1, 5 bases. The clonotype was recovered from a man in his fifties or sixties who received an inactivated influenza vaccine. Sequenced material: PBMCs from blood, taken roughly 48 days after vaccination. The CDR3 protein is CASSFQGLRGYTF. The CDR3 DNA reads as TGTGCCAGCAGCTTTCAGGGCCTTCGAGGCTACACCTTC.